These 21 T cell receptor beta chains were all obtained from the same sample, sequenced in a study of CD8+ T cells in alopecia areata. cDNA serving as the sequencing template came from extracted, reverse transcribed RNA. The method was immunoSEQ multiplex PCR; TCRdb's version includes in-frame clones alone and lacks a portion of them. The profile covers 1,500 to 2,000 clones, none occurring a single time. Material: lesional skin. These receptors were taken from a C3H/HeJ mouse with alopecia areata. This strain has MHC haplotype H2-k.

This clone was found a few times. At residue 15, the TCRdb amino acid sequence and the translated nucleotide sequence differ, so the protein here is the DNA translation. Genes and germline are mouse. The CDR3 end falls 3 residues outside the read, so it is completed with the germline J gene. The chain carries TRBV13-2 and TRBJ1-3; 7 nucleotides line up with TRBD1. The J segment lost 0 bases and the V segment lost 3 bases, leaving 12 bases of the junction unmatched. CDR3 length: 18 amino acids. Germline CDR1 is NNHNN and CDR2 is SYGAGS (reference sequence). This CDR3 is CASGGGSRGTHSGNTLYF. The covered CDR3 bases are TGTGCCAGCGGTGGGGGGAGCAGGGGGACCCATTCTGGAAATACG.

This clone occurred many times. All gene names here are mouse names. The read gets to within 4 residues of the CDR3 end, and the germline J gene fills in the rest. The rearrangement uses TRBV13-1 and TRBJ1-1; D is uncertain. The CDR3 contains 15 residues. The germline gives CDR1 NSHNY, CDR2 SYGAGN. The V end lost 0 bases, the J end lost 0 bases, and 9 bases lay between the germline ends. CDR3 DNA (partial): TGTGCCAGCAGTGATGCAAGACAAGCAAACACA. The encoded protein is CASSDARQANT. The CDR3 as a whole reads CASSDARQANTEVFF.

This clone was detected ten times or more. At residue 12, the TCRdb amino acid sequence and the translated nucleotide sequence differ, so the protein here is the DNA translation. All gene names here are mouse names. The CDR3 is cut off 3 residues early in the read; its end comes from the germline J gene. The chain employs TRBV13-2 and TRBJ1-3; 8 bases match TRBD1. The CDR3 is 15 residues long. The germline V gene encodes CDR1 NNHNN and CDR2 SYGAGS (reference sequence). The V gene end was trimmed by 5 bases and the J gene end by 3 bases; junction bases not matched to a gene: 7. Incomplete CDR3 DNA: TGTGCCAGCGGGCCCCTCGACAGGGGTGGAAATACG. It codes for CASGPLDRGGNT. The full CDR3 protein reads CASGPLDRGGNTLYF.

In this sample, this clone turned up many times. Gene names are mouse gene names. The read halts 4 residues ahead of the CDR3 end, with the missing end drawn from the germline J gene. The chain has TRBV31 and TRBJ1-2, with 9 bases fitting TRBD1. V gave up 1 base and J gave up 1 base; unmatched junction bases: 1. Germline V gene data show CDR1 as GKSSPN and CDR2 as SITVG. This CDR3 is built from 14 residues. The CDR3 here is CAWSRDRVNSDYTF. The DNA read from the CDR3 is TGTGCCTGGAGTCGGGACAGGGTAAACTCC. Based on the CDR3 plus reference TRBV31 and TRBJ1-2, the full variable domain is AQTIHQWPVAEIKAVGSPLSLGCTIKGKSSPNLYWYWQATGGTLQQLFYSITVGQVESVVQLNLSASRPKDDQFILSTEKLLLSHSGFYLCAWSRDRVNSDYTFGSGTRLLVI.

A few counts support this clone. Each gene name is a mouse one. The read gets to within 4 residues of the CDR3 end, and the germline J gene fills in the rest. V and J are TRBV14 and TRBJ2-7; D gene uncertain. CDR3 size: 11 residues. Deletions cut 5 bases from V and 3 bases from J, with 6 bases between. Looked up from germline, CDR1 is SGHDT and CDR2 is FRDEAV. The covered CDR3 bases are TGTGCCAGCAGAGACAACTAT. This encodes CASRDNY. The CDR3 as a whole reads CASRDNYEQYF.

This clone is judged medium-sized (0.01 to 0.1%). Germline and genes: mouse. The CDR3 goes on 4 residues after the read ends, and that part is filled in from the germline J gene. This chain joins TRBV19 and TRBJ2-4; no definite D call. V was cut by 4 bases and J by 0 bases, with 12 bases left in between. This CDR3 has 15 amino acids. Germline V gene data show CDR1 as FNHDT and CDR2 as SITEND (reference sequence). The CDR3 bases that were read are TGTGCCAGCAGTCCCACCTACTTTAGTCAAAAC. Translation gives CASSPTYFSQN. The whole CDR3 protein is CASSPTYFSQNTLYF.

The sample holds many counts of this clone. Mouse germline and gene names are used. The CDR3 end lies 4 residues beyond the end of the read and is filled in from the germline J gene. This chain uses TRBV19 with TRBJ2-2; 9 positions agree with TRBD2. Per germline, CDR1 FNHDT and CDR2 SITEND (reference sequence). V lost 2 bases to trimming and J lost 5 bases; unmatched junction nucleotides: 4. CDR3 length equals 15 residues. The CDR3 DNA, read in part, is TGTGCCAGCAGTATGCTGGGGGGGGGAACCGGG. This encodes CASSMLGGGTG. The entire CDR3 is CASSMLGGGTGQLYF.

This clone has at least ten counts. Genes and germline are mouse. The chain's CDR3 is CASIGTGGYEQYF. The DNA read from the CDR3 is TGTGCCTCGATCGGGACTGGGGGCTAT. The chain couples TRBV19 to TRBJ2-7; TRBD2 matches at 11 bases. Sequencing ends 4 residues short of the CDR3 end; the germline J gene provides the rest. The germline V gene has CDR1 FNHDT and CDR2 SITEND (reference sequence). Losses at the gene ends were 10 bases for V and 3 bases for J; bases not matched to a gene: 6. This CDR3 has 13 residues.

This clone was counted ten times or more. Genes here carry mouse names. The read halts 4 residues ahead of the CDR3 end, with the missing end drawn from the germline J gene. The chain has TRBV13-2 and TRBJ2-7, with D tentatively TRBD2 (6 bases). From germline, CDR1 is NNHNN and CDR2 SYGAGS (reference sequence). The CDR3 spans 15 residues. V dropped 0 bases and J dropped 0 bases, with 10 bases sitting between them. This CDR3 is CASGDGNWVSYEQYF. The covered CDR3 bases are TGTGCCAGCGGTGATGGGAACTGGGTCTCCTAT.

This clone counts as medium-sized. The genes and germline here are from mouse. The read halts 4 residues ahead of the CDR3 end, with the missing end drawn from the germline J gene. The chain employs TRBV16 and TRBJ2-7, with 10 nucleotides matching TRBD2. Germline CDR1 reads SGHSA; CDR2 reads FRNQAP. The CDR3 runs 15 residues. The CDR3: CASSLDWDWGYEQYF. The sequenced part of the CDR3 DNA is TGTGCAAGCAGCTTAGATTGGGACTGGGGATAT.

The sample holds many counts of this clone. Mouse gene names apply. The CDR3 end lies 4 residues beyond the end of the read and is filled in from the germline J gene. This chain links TRBV31 with TRBJ2-5; 8 bases align to TRBD1. Germline CDR1 is GKSSPN and CDR2 is SITVG. This CDR3 comprises 14 residues. This chain's CDR3 is CAWSLADREDTQYF. The sequenced part of the CDR3 DNA is TGTGCCTGGAGTCTAGCGGACAGGGAAGAC.

This clone showed up many times. The DNA translation disagrees with the TCRdb protein at residue 10, so the protein in this description comes from the DNA. All gene names here are mouse names. The covered CDR3 bases are TGTGCCAGCAGTATAAACAATAATTCGCCC. Encoded protein: CASSINNNSP. The CDR3 reads in full as CASSINNNSPLYF. The chain couples TRBV13-3 to TRBJ1-6; D ambiguous. The CDR3 end lies 3 residues beyond the end of the read and is filled in from the germline J gene. TRBJ1-6 is an open reading frame whose function is uncertain. The CDR3 extends over 13 amino acids. Trimming cost V 4 bases and J 5 bases, with 7 bases left between them. Germline CDR1 and CDR2: NNHDY and SYVADS.

This clone was detected only a few times. At one boundary the junction diverges from the germline segment, which might be a read error. Each gene name is a mouse one. The sequence runs out 4 residues before the end of the CDR3; the remainder is reconstructed from the germline J gene. V gene TRBV13-1 combines with J gene TRBJ2-5; 10 bases line up with TRBD1. Germline V gene data show CDR1 as NSHNY and CDR2 as SYGAGN. This CDR3 has 16 amino acids. The CDR3 loop is CASGDWDRGGQDTQYF. Incomplete CDR3 DNA: TGTGCCAGCGGTGATTGGGACAGGGGAGGCCAAGAC.

A few counts support this clone. TCRdb's protein and the translated DNA diverge at residue 11; the protein reported here is the translation of the DNA. Each gene name is a mouse one. The read terminates 3 residues before the CDR3 end, so the remaining end is supplied by the germline J gene. The rearrangement links TRBV13-1 to TRBJ1-6; TRBD1 matches at 8 bases. TRBJ1-6 is annotated as an ORF whose role is uncertain. V was pared by 4 bases and J by 5 bases, with 2 bases of the junction left unmatched. Germline V CDR1 and CDR2: NSHNY, SYGAGN. The CDR3 is made up of 14 amino acids. The CDR3 protein is CASSIQGDNSPLYF. The DNA read from the CDR3 is TGTGCCAGCAGTATACAGGGGGATAATTCGCCC.

This clone was counted many times. Gene names and germline refer to mouse. The read terminates 4 residues ahead of where the CDR3 ends, so the germline J gene completes it. The chain combines TRBV14 with TRBJ1-1, with 8 bases fitting TRBD1. Germline CDR1 reads SGHDT; CDR2 reads FRDEAV. CDR3 size: 14 residues. The junction had 1 base not matched to a gene; V was cut back by 2 bases and J by 1 base. The CDR3 loop reads CASSLGTGNTEVFF. The sequenced CDR3 bases are TGTGCCAGCAGTTTGGGGACAGGGAACACA.

The table lists this clone with many counts. Gene names refer to mouse genes. The sequenced fragment ends 4 residues before the CDR3 boundary, so the rest is inferred from the germline J gene. The V and J genes are TRBV13-2 and TRBJ2-5; D is perhaps TRBD1 (5 bases). Germline V lookup: CDR1 NNHNN, CDR2 SYGAGS (reference sequence). The CDR3 runs to 13 residues. CDR3 DNA, as far as it was read: TGTGCCAGCGGTGATGAGGCAGGGGAC. Protein product: CASGDEAGD. The entire CDR3 protein is CASGDEAGDTQYF.

This clone has just a few counts. This sequence is one base from a far larger clone and is likely a read error. Genes and germline are mouse. The CDR3 end falls 4 residues outside the read, so it is completed with the germline J gene. Other nucleotide sequences from this sample produce the same CDR3. This rearrangement joins TRBV13-1 to TRBJ2-7; TRBD2 agrees at 10 bases. CDR1 NSHNY and CDR2 SYGAGN come from the germline V gene. The CDR3 length is 12 residues. The CDR3 sequence: CASRTGGYEQYF. The sequenced part of the CDR3 DNA is TGTGCCAGCAGGACTGGGGGGTAT.

This clone was recorded at least ten times. Mouse gene names and germline throughout. The CDR3 extends 4 residues past the end of the read, so its final part is completed from the germline J gene. The chain has TRBV13-3 and TRBJ2-1, with TRBD2 matching over 7 bases. J gave up 6 bases and V 3 bases, and 9 bases lay outside the gene matches. Germline CDR1 NNHDY, CDR2 SYVADS. The CDR3 covers 15 residues. Incomplete CDR3 DNA: TGTGCCAGCAGTGCCCCGGGGTGGGGGGTTGCT. Translating gives CASSAPGWGVA. The full CDR3 is CASSAPGWGVAEQFF.

This clone was recorded many times. Germline and genes here are mouse. The read ends 4 residues before the CDR3 terminus; that terminus is restored from the germline J gene. Within the sample, other DNA sequences also encode this same CDR3. The V and J genes are TRBV19 and TRBJ2-1; 11 bases map to TRBD2. The germline gives CDR1 FNHDT, CDR2 SITEND (reference sequence). J lost 1 base, V lost 5 bases, and 2 bases had no gene match. The CDR3 spans 15 residues. Incomplete CDR3 DNA: TGTGCCAGCAGGAGGGACTGGGGGAACTATGCT. The encoded protein is CASRRDWGNYA. The CDR3, in full, reads CASRRDWGNYAEQFF. Full variable domain (missing parts from reference TRBV19 and TRBJ2-1): GGIITQTPKFLIGQEGQKLTLKCQQNFNHDTMYWYRQDSGKGLRLIYYSITENDLQKGDLSEGYDASREKKSSFSLTVTSAQKNEMAVFLCASRRDWGNYAEQFFGPGTRLTVL.

This clone was observed many times. The gene names here belong to mouse. The CDR3 bases that were read are TGTGCCAGCAGTGATTGGGGGGGTGATGCT. Translated: CASSDWGGDA. The full CDR3 protein reads CASSDWGGDAEQFF. The gene calls are TRBV13-1 and TRBJ2-1; the match to TRBD2 covers 8 bases. Read sequence stops 4 residues before the CDR3 end, and the germline J gene provides the missing end. Per the germline V gene, CDR1 is NSHNY and CDR2 is SYGAGN. The CDR3 loop spans 14 amino acids. V lost 1 base to trimming and J lost 5 bases; unmatched junction nucleotides: 2.

This clone was observed many times. Mouse germline and gene names are used. The sequence runs out 4 residues before the end of the CDR3; the remainder is reconstructed from the germline J gene. This chain links TRBV19 with TRBJ1-1; 7 nucleotides line up with TRBD1. The CDR3 contains 12 residues. Germline V gives CDR1 FNHDT, CDR2 SITEND (reference sequence). Unmatched junction bases numbered 6, after V lost 10 bases and J lost 3 bases. The CDR3: CAHRGGDTEVFF. CDR3 DNA, as far as it was read: TGTGCCCACAGGGGAGGAGACACA.